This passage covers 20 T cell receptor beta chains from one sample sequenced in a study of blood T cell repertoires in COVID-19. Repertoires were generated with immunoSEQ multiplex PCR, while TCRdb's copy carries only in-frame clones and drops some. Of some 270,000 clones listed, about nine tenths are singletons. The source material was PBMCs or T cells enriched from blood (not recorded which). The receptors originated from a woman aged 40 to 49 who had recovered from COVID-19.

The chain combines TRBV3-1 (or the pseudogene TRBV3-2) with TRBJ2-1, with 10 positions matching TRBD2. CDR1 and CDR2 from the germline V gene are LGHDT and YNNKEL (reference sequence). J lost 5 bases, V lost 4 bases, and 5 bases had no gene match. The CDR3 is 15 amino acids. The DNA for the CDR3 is TGTGCCAGCAGCCTAAGCGGGAGGGTACACAATGAGCAGTTCTTC. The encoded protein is CASSLSGRVHNEQFF.

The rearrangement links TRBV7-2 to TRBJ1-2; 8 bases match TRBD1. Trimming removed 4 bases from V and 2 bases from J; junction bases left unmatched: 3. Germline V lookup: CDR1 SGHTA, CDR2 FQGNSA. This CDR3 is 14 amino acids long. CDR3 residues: CASSWDRRNYGYTF. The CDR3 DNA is TGTGCCAGCAGCTGGGACAGGAGAAACTATGGCTACACCTTC.

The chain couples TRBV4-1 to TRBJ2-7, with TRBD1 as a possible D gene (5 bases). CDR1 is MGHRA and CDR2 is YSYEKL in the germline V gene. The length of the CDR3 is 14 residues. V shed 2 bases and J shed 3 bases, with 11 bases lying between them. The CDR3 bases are TGCGCCAGCAGCCAATTGGACACCGTCTACGAGCAGTACTTC. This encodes CASSQLDTVYEQYF.

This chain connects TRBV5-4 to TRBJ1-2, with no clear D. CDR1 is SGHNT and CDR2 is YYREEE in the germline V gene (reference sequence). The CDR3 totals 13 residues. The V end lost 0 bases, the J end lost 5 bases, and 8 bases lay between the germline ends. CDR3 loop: CASSLDSKYGYTF. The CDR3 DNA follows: TGTGCCAGCAGCTTGGACAGCAAATATGGCTACACCTTC.

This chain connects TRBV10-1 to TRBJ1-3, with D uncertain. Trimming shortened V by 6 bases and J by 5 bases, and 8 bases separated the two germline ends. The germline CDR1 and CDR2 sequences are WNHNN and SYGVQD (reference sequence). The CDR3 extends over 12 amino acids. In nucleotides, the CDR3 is TGCGCCAGCAGGTTAAAGCGAAACACCATATATTTT. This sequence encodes CASRLKRNTIYF.

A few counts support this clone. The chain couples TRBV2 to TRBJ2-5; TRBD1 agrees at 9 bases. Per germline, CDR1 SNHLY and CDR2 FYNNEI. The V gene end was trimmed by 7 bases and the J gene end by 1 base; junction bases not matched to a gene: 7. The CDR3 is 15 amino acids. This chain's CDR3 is CASKTGGAPQETQYF. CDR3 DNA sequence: TGTGCCAGCAAAACAGGGGGCGCACCCCAAGAGACCCAGTACTTC.

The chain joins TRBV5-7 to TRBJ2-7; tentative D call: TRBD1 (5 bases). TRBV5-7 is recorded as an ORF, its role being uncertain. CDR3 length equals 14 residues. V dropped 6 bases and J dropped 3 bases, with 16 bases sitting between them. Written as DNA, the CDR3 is TGTGCCAGCAAGATAGTGTTGGGGCTCTACGAGCAGTACTTC. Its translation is CASKIVLGLYEQYF.

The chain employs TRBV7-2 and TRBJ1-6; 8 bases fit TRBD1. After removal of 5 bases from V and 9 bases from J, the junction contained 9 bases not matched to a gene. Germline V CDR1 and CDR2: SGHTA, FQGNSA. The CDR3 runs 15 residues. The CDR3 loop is CASSQRQGQGSPLHF. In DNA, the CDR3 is TGTGCCAGCAGCCAGAGACAGGGGCAGGGTTCACCCCTCCACTTT.

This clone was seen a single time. The CDR3 sequence: CASSLTSGGRSTQYF. In nucleotides, the CDR3 is TGCGCCAGCAGCTTGACTAGCGGGGGCCGGTCGACCCAGTACTTC. This chain uses TRBV5-1 with TRBJ2-5; 11 bases line up with TRBD2. The J segment lost 7 bases and the V segment lost 1 base, leaving 6 bases of the junction unmatched. This CDR3 contains 15 residues. The germline CDR1 and CDR2 sequences are SGHRS and YFSETQ.

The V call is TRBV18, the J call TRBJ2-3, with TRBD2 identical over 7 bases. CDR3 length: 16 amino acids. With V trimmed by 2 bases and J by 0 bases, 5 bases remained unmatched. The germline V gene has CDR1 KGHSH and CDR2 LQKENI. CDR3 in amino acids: CASSPDGGISTDTQYF. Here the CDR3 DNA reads TGTGCCAGCTCACCAGACGGGGGGATTAGCACAGATACGCAGTATTTT.

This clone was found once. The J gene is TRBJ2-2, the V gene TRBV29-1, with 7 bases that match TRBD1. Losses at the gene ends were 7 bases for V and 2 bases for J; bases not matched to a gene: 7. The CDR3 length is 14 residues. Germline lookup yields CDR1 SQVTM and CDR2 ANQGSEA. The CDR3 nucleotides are TGCAGCGCAAACCGGGACAGAAACACCGGGGAGCTGTTTTTT. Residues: CSANRDRNTGELFF.

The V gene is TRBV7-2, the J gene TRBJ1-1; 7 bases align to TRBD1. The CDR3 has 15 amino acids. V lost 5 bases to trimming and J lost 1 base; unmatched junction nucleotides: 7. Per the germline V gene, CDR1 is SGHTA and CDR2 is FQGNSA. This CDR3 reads CASSTQTGSNTEAFF. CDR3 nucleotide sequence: TGTGCCAGCAGCACGCAGACAGGGTCGAACACTGAAGCTTTCTTT.

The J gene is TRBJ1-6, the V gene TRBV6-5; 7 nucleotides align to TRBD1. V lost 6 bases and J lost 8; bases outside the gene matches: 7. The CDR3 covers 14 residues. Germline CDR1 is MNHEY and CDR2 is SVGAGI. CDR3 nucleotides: TGTGCCAGCAGGGTGGGACAGTACGATTCACCCCTCCACTTT. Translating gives CASRVGQYDSPLHF.

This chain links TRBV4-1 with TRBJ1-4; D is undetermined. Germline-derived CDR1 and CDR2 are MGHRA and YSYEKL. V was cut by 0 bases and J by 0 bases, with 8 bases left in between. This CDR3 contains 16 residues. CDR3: CASSQEIRATNEKLFF. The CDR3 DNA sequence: TGCGCCAGCAGCCAAGAAATTCGGGCAACTAATGAAAAACTGTTTTTT.

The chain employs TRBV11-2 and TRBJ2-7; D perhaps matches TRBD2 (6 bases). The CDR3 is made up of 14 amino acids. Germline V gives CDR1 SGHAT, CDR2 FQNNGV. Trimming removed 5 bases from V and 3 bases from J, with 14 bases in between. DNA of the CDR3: TGTGCCAGCAGCGGGGGACGGACTAACTACGAGCAGTACTTC. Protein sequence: CASSGGRTNYEQYF.

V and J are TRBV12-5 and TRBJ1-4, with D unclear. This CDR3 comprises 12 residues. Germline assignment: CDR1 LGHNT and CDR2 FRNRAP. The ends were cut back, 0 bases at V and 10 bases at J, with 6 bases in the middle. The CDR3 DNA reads TGTGCTAGTGGTTTGGTACGGGGAAAACTGTTTTTT. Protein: CASGLVRGKLFF.

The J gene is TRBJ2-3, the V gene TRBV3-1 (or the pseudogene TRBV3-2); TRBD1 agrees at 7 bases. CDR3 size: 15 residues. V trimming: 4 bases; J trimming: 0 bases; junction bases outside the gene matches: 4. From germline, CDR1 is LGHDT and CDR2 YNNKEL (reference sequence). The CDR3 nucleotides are TGTGCCAGCAGCCGAGTGACAGGGAGCACAGATACGCAGTATTTT. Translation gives CASSRVTGSTDTQYF.

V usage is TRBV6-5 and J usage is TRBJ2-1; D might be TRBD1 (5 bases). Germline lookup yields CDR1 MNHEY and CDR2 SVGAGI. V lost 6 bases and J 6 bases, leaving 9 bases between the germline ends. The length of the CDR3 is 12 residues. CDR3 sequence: CASSTQGNEQFF. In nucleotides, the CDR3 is TGTGCCAGCAGCACGCAGGGCAATGAGCAGTTCTTC.

CDR3 bases: TGTGCCAGCAGCCATCGGACAGACAATGAGCAGTTCTTC. Protein product: CASSHRTDNEQFF. The rearrangement uses TRBV3-1 (or the pseudogene TRBV3-2) and TRBJ2-1; a possible D gene is TRBD1 (6 bases). Germline V gives CDR1 LGHDT, CDR2 YNNKEL (reference sequence). V gave up 3 bases and J gave up 5 bases, with 8 bases separating them. CDR3 length equals 13 residues.

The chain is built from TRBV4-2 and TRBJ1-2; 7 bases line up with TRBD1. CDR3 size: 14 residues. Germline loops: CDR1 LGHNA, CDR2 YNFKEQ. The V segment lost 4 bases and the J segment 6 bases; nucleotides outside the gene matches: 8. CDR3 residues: CASSPSTGAHGYTF. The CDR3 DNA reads TGTGCCAGCAGCCCGAGCACAGGGGCCCATGGCTACACCTTC.